The 24 T cell receptor beta chains given below trace back to one sample, sequenced in a study of cytomegalovirus exposure and HLA in healthy donors (dated 2017 in TCRdb). The receptor library was made with the immunoSEQ multiplex PCR assay. For the multiplex PCR, a mixture combining 60 forward primers for TCR Vbeta segments and 13 reverse primers for TCR Jbeta segments was used. Entries here come from immuneACCESS through TCRdb and include only in-frame sequences with V and J called. Some clones fail to appear in such tables; in the studies checked, an unresolved V gene covers under half of the shortfall, and the cause of the remainder is unknown. Here the sample has roughly 150,000 clones; 80% occur a single time. The ten largest clones add up to approximately 4.3% of the sample. Source material: PBMCs. The receptors were sampled from a man younger than 40 in good health.

V is TRBV5-5 and J is TRBJ2-1, with TRBD2 matching 9 bases. The trim removed 2 bases at V and 4 bases at J, leaving 7 bases unmatched. CDR1 and CDR2 (germline): SGHKS, YYEKEE (reference sequence). The CDR3 extends over 16 amino acids. CDR3 in amino acids: CASSFLAGKSYNEQFF. DNA of the CDR3: TGTGCCAGCAGCTTTCTAGCGGGAAAGTCGTACAATGAGCAGTTCTTC. The full variable domain, completed using reference TRBV5-5 and TRBJ2-1, is DAGVTQSPTHLIKTRGQQVTLRCSPISGHKSVSWYQQVLGQGPQFIFQYYEKEERGRGNFPDRFSARQFPNYSSELNVNALLLGDSALYLCASSFLAGKSYNEQFFGPGTRLTVL.

The chain carries TRBV7-2 and TRBJ2-3; 8 bases are a match to TRBD1. The germline V gene encodes CDR1 SGHTA and CDR2 FQGNSA. V was pared by 5 bases and J by 1 base, with 8 bases of the junction left unmatched. The CDR3 runs to 16 residues. CDR3 residues: CASSQGAGTGTDTQYF. In DNA form, the CDR3 reads TGTGCCAGCAGCCAGGGGGCGGGAACGGGCACAGATACGCAGTATTTT. The entire variable domain, with the rest obtained from reference TRBV7-2 and TRBJ2-3, is as follows: GAGVSQSPSNKVTEKGKDVELRCDPISGHTALYWYRQSLGQGLEFLIYFQGNSAPDKSGLPSDRFSAERTGGSVSTLTIQRTQQEDSAVYLCASSQGAGTGTDTQYFGPGTRLTVL.

The chain employs TRBV29-1 and TRBJ1-2; 7 bases are a match to TRBD1. Looked up from germline, CDR1 is SQVTM and CDR2 is ANQGSEA. The trim removed 3 bases at V and 3 bases at J, leaving 7 bases unmatched. CDR3 length: 14 residues. The CDR3 is CSVDTTGMDYGYTF. The CDR3 nucleotides read TGCAGCGTTGATACGACAGGGATGGACTATGGCTACACCTTC.

This clone has just one count. The chain joins TRBV7-9 to TRBJ1-5; perhaps TRBD1 as D (6 bases). V was cut by 1 base and J by 2 bases, with 12 bases left in between. CDR3 length: 16 amino acids. CDR1 and CDR2 from the germline V gene are SEHNR and FQNEAQ (reference sequence). CDR3 loop: CASSLGMGAGNQPQHF. In DNA form, the CDR3 reads TGTGCCAGCAGCTTAGGGATGGGGGCAGGCAATCAGCCCCAGCATTTT.

This clone turned up a few times. The chain employs TRBV28 and TRBJ2-5, with D perhaps matching TRBD1 (6 bases). This CDR3 comprises 14 residues. Between the trimmed V and J ends, which lost 4 bases and 1 base, there was a span of 10 bases. The germline V gene encodes CDR1 MDHEN and CDR2 SYDVKM. The DNA for the CDR3 is TGTGCCAGCAGTTCTACAGGGCTCCAAGAGACCCAGTACTTC. This encodes CASSSTGLQETQYF.

The chain has TRBV6-5 and TRBJ1-6, with TRBD1 matching over 10 bases. The V segment lost 4 bases and the J segment 10 bases; nucleotides outside the gene matches: 7. Germline loops: CDR1 MNHEY, CDR2 SVGAGI. CDR3 length: 15 residues. The CDR3 protein is CASSSGTGASSPLHF. CDR3 in DNA: TGTGCCAGCAGTTCCGGGACAGGGGCCAGCTCACCCCTCCACTTT.

V is TRBV27 and J is TRBJ1-5; 8 bases map to TRBD1. The CDR3 has 17 residues. Germline V CDR1 and CDR2: MNHEY, SMNVEV (reference sequence). The J segment lost 0 bases and the V segment lost 5 bases, leaving 9 bases of the junction unmatched. This CDR3 reads CASSRTGGGYSNQPQHF. The DNA for the CDR3 is TGTGCCAGCAGTCGTACAGGGGGTGGATATAGCAATCAGCCCCAGCATTTT.

The chain recombines TRBV27 with TRBJ2-7; 8 bases align to TRBD2. Germline CDR1 is MNHEY and CDR2 is SMNVEV (reference sequence). V gave up 7 bases and J gave up 4 bases; unmatched junction bases: 6. The CDR3 covers 13 residues. The CDR3 sequence: CASTTSAGYEQYF. The DNA of the CDR3 is TGTGCCAGCACGACTAGCGCAGGATACGAGCAGTACTTC.

The chain employs TRBV9 and TRBJ2-1; a weak D match, TRBD2 (6 bases). The germline gives CDR1 SGDLS, CDR2 YYNGEE. This CDR3 region has 16 residues. The V end was cut by 0 bases, the J end by 2 bases, with 12 bases between. In DNA form, the CDR3 reads TGTGCCAGCAGCGTAGGTGGGGGAGGCCCCTACAATGAGCAGTTCTTC. The encoded protein is CASSVGGGGPYNEQFF.

The V and J genes are TRBV2 and TRBJ2-5; D is undetermined. Trimming left V 1 base short and J 4 bases short, with 10 bases between. The CDR3 covers 14 residues. CDR1 is SNHLY, CDR2 FYNNEI, per germline. DNA of the CDR3: TGTGCCAGCAGTGAAGGATGGAGAAGAGAGACCCAGTACTTC. Translated, it gives CASSEGWRRETQYF.

This chain uses TRBV7-2 with TRBJ2-7; perhaps TRBD1 as D (6 bases). The length of the CDR3 is 15 residues. The V gene lost 6 bases and the J gene lost 1 base, with 16 bases spanning the gap. Germline loops: CDR1 SGHTA, CDR2 FQGNSA. The CDR3 protein is CASRPTGTASYEQYF. CDR3 DNA sequence: TGTGCCAGCAGACCTACAGGGACCGCATCCTACGAGCAGTACTTC.

This clone was seen just once. The J gene is TRBJ1-2, the V gene TRBV10-3, with TRBD1 matching over 9 bases. The trim removed 4 bases at V and 6 bases at J, leaving 9 bases unmatched. Germline V lookup: CDR1 ENHRY, CDR2 SYGVKD. CDR3 length: 15 amino acids. CDR3 region: CAISGTGEVIDGYTF. For the CDR3, the DNA is TGTGCCATCAGTGGGACAGGGGAAGTAATCGATGGCTACACCTTC.

J is TRBJ2-7 and V is TRBV6-1; 9 bases are a match to TRBD1. J was trimmed by 3 bases and V by 4 bases; bases with no gene match: 10. CDR3 length equals 16 residues. Germline CDR1 MNHNS, CDR2 SASEGT. Here the CDR3 DNA reads TGTGCCAGCAGTGGGGGATCGGGACAGGGCGGCTACGAGCAGTACTTC. Protein product: CASSGGSGQGGYEQYF.

This clone has a handful of counts. The chain couples TRBV28 to TRBJ1-5, with 8 bases identical to TRBD1. The V and J ends lost 2 bases and 7 bases, in that order; junction bases with no gene match: 7. The CDR3 has 15 amino acids. In germline, CDR1 is MDHEN, CDR2 SYDVKM. CDR3 amino acids: CASSLASGGSQPQHF. The CDR3 bases are TGTGCCAGCAGTTTAGCCTCAGGGGGCAGCCAGCCCCAGCATTTT.

This chain connects TRBV2 to TRBJ1-2; 10 bases fit TRBD1. Unmatched junction bases numbered 6, after V lost 7 bases and J lost 7 bases. This CDR3 has 13 amino acids. Germline V gene sequence: CDR1 SNHLY, CDR2 FYNNEI. The CDR3 region has the DNA TGTGCCAGCACCCGACAGGGGGCGGGTGGCTACACCTTC. It is translated as CASTRQGAGGYTF.

The chain employs TRBV5-1 and TRBJ1-4; tentative D call: TRBD1 (5 bases). Germline assignment: CDR1 SGHRS and CDR2 YFSETQ. V gave up 1 base and J gave up 8 bases, with 15 bases separating them. This CDR3 is 15 amino acids long. CDR3 region: CASSLTGEEREKLFF. In DNA form, the CDR3 reads TGCGCCAGCAGCTTGACGGGGGAGGAAAGAGAAAAACTGTTTTTT.

The table lists this clone with a few counts. The chain is built from TRBV6-6 and TRBJ1-1, with unresolved D. From germline, CDR1 is MNHNY and CDR2 SVGAGI (reference sequence). The CDR3 is made up of 14 amino acids. V was clipped by 7 bases and J by 6 bases, with 18 bases between them. For the CDR3, the DNA is TGTGCCAGCATTCCCTCCCCGGTTCGGTCTGAAGCTTTCTTT. This gives the protein CASIPSPVRSEAFF.

This chain joins TRBV5-4 and TRBJ1-2, with D possibly matching TRBD1 (5 bases). Per the germline V gene, CDR1 is SGHNT and CDR2 is YYREEE (reference sequence). This CDR3 contains 17 residues. Trimming stripped 0 bases from V and 2 bases from J, with 17 bases between. CDR3 DNA: TGTGCCAGCAGCTTGGGGGGGTTGGGGGGAACGAACTATGGCTACACCTTC. Translation gives CASSLGGLGGTNYGYTF.

The rearrangement links TRBV7-2 to TRBJ2-1, with D perhaps matching TRBD1 (5 bases). The CDR3 covers 15 residues. V gave up 5 bases and J gave up 7 bases, with 18 bases separating them. Per the germline V gene, CDR1 is SGHTA and CDR2 is FQGNSA. This chain's CDR3 is CASSTPPSRTNEQFF. CDR3 DNA: TGTGCCAGCAGCACCCCCCCCTCGCGGACAAATGAGCAGTTCTTC.

This clone is a singleton in its sample. The chain has TRBV7-8 and TRBJ2-1; D might be TRBD1 (6 bases). V gave up 0 bases and J gave up 0 bases, with 15 bases separating them. Germline CDR1 SGHVS, CDR2 FQNEAQ. The CDR3 is 18 residues long. The CDR3 DNA is TGTGCCAGCAGCTTAGCATGGGGGCAGGCTGGCTCCTACAATGAGCAGTTCTTC. Residues: CASSLAWGQAGSYNEQFF.

This chain links TRBV7-3 with TRBJ1-1; 10 bases are shared with TRBD1. The germline gives CDR1 SGHTA, CDR2 FQGTGA. This CDR3 is built from 15 residues. The V gene end was trimmed by 6 bases and the J gene end by 4 bases; junction bases not matched to a gene: 8. The CDR3 reads CASSSDRGPGTEAFF. As DNA, the CDR3 is TGTGCCAGCAGTAGTGACAGGGGGCCTGGCACTGAAGCTTTCTTT.

The rearrangement joins TRBV7-9 to TRBJ1-4; no definite D call. The CDR3 extends over 15 amino acids. Germline V CDR1 and CDR2: SEHNR, FQNEAQ (reference sequence). Trimming took 5 bases from V and 4 from J, leaving 14 bases between them. In DNA, the CDR3 is TGTGCCAGCAGCACCACCGGGAACCTTAATGAAAAACTGTTTTTT. This encodes CASSTTGNLNEKLFF.

V gene TRBV18 combines with J gene TRBJ1-1, with 7 bases matching TRBD1. This CDR3 region has 15 residues. Germline CDR1 is KGHSH and CDR2 is LQKENI. With 2 bases clipped from V and 2 bases from J, the junction kept 5 bases outside the gene matches. The CDR3 protein is CASSPNRDSNTEAFF. In DNA, the CDR3 is TGTGCCAGCTCACCAAATCGGGACAGCAACACTGAAGCTTTCTTT.

The genes are TRBV18 and TRBJ2-7, with D perhaps matching TRBD1 (6 bases). Germline CDR1 KGHSH, CDR2 LQKENI. The CDR3 is 13 residues long. Deletions cut 10 bases from V and 7 bases from J, with 20 bases between. CDR3 coding DNA: TGTGCCACATCCCCGCTACAGGGTGAAGAGCAGTACTTC. It specifies CATSPLQGEEQYF.